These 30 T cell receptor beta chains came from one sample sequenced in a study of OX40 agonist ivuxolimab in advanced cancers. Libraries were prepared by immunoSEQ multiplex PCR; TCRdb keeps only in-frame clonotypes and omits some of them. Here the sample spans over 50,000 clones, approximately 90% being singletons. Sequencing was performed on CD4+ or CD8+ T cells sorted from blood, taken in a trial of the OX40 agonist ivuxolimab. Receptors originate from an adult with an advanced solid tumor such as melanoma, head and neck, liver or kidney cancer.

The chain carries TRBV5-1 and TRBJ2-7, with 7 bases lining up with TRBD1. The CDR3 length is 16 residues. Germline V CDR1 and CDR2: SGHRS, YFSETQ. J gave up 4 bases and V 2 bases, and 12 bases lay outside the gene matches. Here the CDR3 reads CASSLKTGTVVYEQYF. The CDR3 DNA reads TGCGCCAGCAGCTTAAAGACCGGGACAGTCGTTTACGAGCAGTACTTC.

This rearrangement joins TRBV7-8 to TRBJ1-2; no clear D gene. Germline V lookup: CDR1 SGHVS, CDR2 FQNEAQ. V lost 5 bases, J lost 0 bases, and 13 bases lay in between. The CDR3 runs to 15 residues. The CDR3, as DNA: TGTGCCAGCAGCGACCTATACGGAGCTAACTATGGCTACACCTTC. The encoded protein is CASSDLYGANYGYTF.

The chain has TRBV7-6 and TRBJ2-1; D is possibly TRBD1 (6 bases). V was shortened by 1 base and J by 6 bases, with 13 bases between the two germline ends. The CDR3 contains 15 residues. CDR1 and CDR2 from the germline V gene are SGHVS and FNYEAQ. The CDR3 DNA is TGTGCCAGCAGCTTAGGGACAGCCCTTTCCAATGAGCAGTTCTTC. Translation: CASSLGTALSNEQFF.

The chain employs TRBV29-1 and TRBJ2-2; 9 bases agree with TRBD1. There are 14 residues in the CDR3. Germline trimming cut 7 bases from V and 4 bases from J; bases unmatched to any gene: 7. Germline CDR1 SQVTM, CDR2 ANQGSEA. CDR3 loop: CSGKQGAGTGELFF. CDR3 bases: TGCAGCGGGAAACAGGGGGCAGGCACCGGGGAGCTGTTTTTT.

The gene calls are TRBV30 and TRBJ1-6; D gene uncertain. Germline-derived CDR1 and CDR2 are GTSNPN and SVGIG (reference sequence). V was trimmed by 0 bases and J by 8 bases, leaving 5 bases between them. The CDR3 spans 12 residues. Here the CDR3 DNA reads TGTGCCTGGAGTGTAACCGATTCACCCCTCCACTTT. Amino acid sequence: CAWSVTDSPLHF.

CDR3 nucleotides: TGTGCCAGCAGAATGGGACAGAACACCGGGGAGCTGTTTTTT. This sequence encodes CASRMGQNTGELFF. V usage is TRBV7-9 and J usage is TRBJ2-2; weak D call: TRBD1 (6 bases). Germline loops: CDR1 SEHNR, CDR2 FQNEAQ (reference sequence). The CDR3 has 14 amino acids. V lost 6 bases and J 1 base, leaving 9 bases between the germline ends.

CDR3 nucleotides: TGTGCCAGCAGCTTAAGCGGGACGAGTGAAGCTTTCTTT. Amino acids: CASSLSGTSEAFF. This chain connects TRBV11-2 to TRBJ1-1; maybe TRBD1 (5 bases). From germline, CDR1 is SGHAT and CDR2 FQNNGV. Trimming stripped 2 bases from V and 7 bases from J, with 11 bases between. The CDR3 extends over 13 amino acids.

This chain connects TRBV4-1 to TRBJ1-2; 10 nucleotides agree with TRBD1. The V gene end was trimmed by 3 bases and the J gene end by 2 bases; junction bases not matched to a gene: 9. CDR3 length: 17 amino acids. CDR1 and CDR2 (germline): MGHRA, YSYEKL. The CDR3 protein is CASSQFRDRGQNYGYTF. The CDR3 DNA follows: TGCGCCAGCAGCCAGTTCCGGGACAGGGGCCAGAACTATGGCTACACCTTC.

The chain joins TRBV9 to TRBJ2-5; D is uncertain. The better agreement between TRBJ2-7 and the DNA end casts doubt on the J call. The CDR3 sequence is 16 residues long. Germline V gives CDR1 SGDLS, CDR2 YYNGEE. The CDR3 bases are TGTGCCAGCAGCACCGGGCCCTCTATCCACTCCTACGAGCAGTACTTC. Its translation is CASSTGPSIHSYEQYF.

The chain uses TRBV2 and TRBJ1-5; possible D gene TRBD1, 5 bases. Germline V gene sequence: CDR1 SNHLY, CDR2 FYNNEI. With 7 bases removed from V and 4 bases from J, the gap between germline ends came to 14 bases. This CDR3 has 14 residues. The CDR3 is CASKIGDQNQPQHF. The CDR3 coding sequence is TGTGCCAGCAAAATTGGGGACCAAAATCAGCCCCAGCATTTT.

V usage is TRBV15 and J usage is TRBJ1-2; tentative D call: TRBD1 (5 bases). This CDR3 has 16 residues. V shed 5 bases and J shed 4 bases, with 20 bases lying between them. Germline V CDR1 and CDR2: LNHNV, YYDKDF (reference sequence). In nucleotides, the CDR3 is TGTGCCACCAGCGACCCCAGACAGAGCGGGAGCTATGGCTACACCTTC. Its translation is CATSDPRQSGSYGYTF.

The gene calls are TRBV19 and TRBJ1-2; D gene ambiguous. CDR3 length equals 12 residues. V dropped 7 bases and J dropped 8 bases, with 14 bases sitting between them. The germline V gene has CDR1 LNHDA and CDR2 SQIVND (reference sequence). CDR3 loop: CASNLGVGGYTF. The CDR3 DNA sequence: TGTGCCAGTAACCTTGGGGTCGGAGGCTACACCTTC.

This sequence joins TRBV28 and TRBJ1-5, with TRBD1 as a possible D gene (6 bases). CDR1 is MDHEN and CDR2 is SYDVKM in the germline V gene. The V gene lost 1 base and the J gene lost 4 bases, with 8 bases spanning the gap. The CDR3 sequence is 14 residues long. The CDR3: CASSLSRGNQPQHF. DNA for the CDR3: TGTGCCAGCAGTTTATCGAGGGGGAATCAGCCCCAGCATTTT. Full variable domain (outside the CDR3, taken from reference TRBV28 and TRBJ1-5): DVKVTQSSRYLVKRTGEKVFLECVQDMDHENMFWYRQDPGLGLRLIYFSYDVKMKEKGDIPEGYSVSREKKERFSLILESASTNQTSMYLCASSLSRGNQPQHFGDGTRLSIL.

The CDR3 region has the DNA TGTGCTAGTGGTTTGTGGAACAGGGGTTCGGGTCAGCCCCAGCATTTT. Protein: CASGLWNRGSGQPQHF. The genes are TRBV12-5 and TRBJ1-5; 7 positions match TRBD1. The CDR3 sequence is 16 residues long. The V and J ends lost 2 bases and 6 bases, in that order; junction bases with no gene match: 10. Germline values: CDR1 LGHNT, CDR2 FRNRAP.

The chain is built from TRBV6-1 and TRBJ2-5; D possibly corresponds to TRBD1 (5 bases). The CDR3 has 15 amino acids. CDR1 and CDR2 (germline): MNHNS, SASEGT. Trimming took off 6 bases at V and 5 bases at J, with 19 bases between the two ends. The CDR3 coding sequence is TGTGCCAGCAGGCCGAAGACAACAGGCCGTGAGACCCAGTACTTC. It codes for CASRPKTTGRETQYF.

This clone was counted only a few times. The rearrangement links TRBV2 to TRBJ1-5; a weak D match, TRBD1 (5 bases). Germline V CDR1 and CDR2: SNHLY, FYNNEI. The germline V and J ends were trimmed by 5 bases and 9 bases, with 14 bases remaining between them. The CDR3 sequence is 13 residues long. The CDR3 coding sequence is TGTGCCAGCAGTTGGGAGGGGAAGAGGCCCCAGCATTTT. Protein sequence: CASSWEGKRPQHF.

CDR3 nucleotide sequence: TGCGCCAGCAGCCAGGATTTACAGGGTAGAAATGAGCAGTTCTTC. It yields the protein CASSQDLQGRNEQFF. This chain links TRBV4-1 with TRBJ2-1; possible D gene TRBD1, 6 bases. Trimming took 3 bases from V and 7 from J, leaving 16 bases between them. CDR1 is MGHRA and CDR2 is YSYEKL in the germline V gene. CDR3 length equals 15 residues.

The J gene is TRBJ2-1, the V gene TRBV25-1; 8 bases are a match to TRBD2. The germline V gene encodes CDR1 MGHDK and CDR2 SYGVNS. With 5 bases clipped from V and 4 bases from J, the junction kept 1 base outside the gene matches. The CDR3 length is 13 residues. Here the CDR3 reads CASSRGGYNEQFF. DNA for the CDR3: TGTGCCAGCAGTCGGGGGGGATACAATGAGCAGTTCTTC.

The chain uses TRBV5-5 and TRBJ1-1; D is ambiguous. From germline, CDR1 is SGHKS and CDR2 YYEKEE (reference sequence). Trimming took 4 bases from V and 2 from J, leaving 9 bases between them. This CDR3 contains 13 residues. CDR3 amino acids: CASSLFQNTEAFF. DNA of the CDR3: TGTGCCAGCAGCCTTTTCCAAAACACTGAAGCTTTCTTT.

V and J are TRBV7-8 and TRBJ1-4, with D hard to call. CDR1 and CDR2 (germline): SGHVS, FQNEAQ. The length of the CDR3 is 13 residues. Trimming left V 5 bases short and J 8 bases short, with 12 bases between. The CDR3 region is CASSPSGWEKLFF. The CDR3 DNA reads TGTGCCAGCAGCCCCTCGGGGTGGGAAAAACTGTTTTTT.

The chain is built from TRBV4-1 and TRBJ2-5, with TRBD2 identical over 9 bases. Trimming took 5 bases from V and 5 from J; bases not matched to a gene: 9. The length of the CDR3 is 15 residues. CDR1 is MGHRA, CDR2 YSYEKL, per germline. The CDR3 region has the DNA TGCGCCAGCAGCGCGGCGGGGGGGGGCCGTGAGACCCAGTACTTC. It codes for CASSAAGGGRETQYF.

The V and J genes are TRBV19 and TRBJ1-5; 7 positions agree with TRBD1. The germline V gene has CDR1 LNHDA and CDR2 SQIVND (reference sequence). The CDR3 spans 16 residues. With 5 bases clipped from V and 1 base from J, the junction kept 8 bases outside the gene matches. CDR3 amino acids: CASSPLDRMSNQPQHF. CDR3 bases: TGTGCCAGTAGTCCCCTGGACAGGATGAGCAATCAGCCCCAGCATTTT.

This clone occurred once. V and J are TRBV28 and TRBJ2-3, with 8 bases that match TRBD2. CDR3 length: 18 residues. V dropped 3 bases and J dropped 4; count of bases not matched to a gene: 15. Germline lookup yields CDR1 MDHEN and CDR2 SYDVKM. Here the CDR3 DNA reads TGTGCCAGCAGTTTCAGTTCCGGGACTAGAGTGAAAGCAGATACGCAGTATTTT. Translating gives CASSFSSGTRVKADTQYF.

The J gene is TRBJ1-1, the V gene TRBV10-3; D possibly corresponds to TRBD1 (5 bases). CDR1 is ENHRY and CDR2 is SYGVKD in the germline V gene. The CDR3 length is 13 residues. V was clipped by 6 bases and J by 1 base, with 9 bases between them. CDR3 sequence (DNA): TGTGCCATCAGCCCCGGACAGAACACTGAAGCTTTCTTT. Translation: CAISPGQNTEAFF.

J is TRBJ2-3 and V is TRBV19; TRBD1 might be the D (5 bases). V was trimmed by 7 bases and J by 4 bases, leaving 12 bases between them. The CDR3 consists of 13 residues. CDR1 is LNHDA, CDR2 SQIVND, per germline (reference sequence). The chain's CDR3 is CASKGQGSDTQYF. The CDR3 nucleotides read TGTGCCAGTAAAGGGCAGGGTTCAGATACGCAGTATTTT.

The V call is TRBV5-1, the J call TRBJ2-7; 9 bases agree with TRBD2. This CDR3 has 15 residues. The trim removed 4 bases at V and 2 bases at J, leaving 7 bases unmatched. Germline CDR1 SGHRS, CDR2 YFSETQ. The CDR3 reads CASSLSPSGAYEQYF. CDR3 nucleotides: TGCGCCAGCAGCCTCAGCCCTAGCGGGGCCTACGAGCAGTACTTC. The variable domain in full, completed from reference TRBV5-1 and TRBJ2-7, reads KAGVTQTPRYLIKTRGQQVTLSCSPISGHRSVSWYQQTPGQGLQFLFEYFSETQRNKGNFPGRFSGRQFSNSRSEMNVSTLELGDSALYLCASSLSPSGAYEQYFGPGTRLTVT.

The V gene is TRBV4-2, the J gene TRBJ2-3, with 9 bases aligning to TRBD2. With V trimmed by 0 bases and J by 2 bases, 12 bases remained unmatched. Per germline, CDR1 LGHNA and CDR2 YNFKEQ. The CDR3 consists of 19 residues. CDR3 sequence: CASSQDPEGGGGATDTQYF. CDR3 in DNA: TGTGCCAGCAGCCAAGACCCCGAGGGTGGCGGGGGGGCCACAGATACGCAGTATTTT.

CDR3 nucleotide sequence: TGTGCCAGCTCACCACCGTCTCATGGCTACACCTTC. This encodes CASSPPSHGYTF. The V and J genes are TRBV18 and TRBJ1-2; D remains ambiguous. In germline, CDR1 is KGHSH, CDR2 LQKENI. V was clipped by 0 bases and J by 6 bases, with 5 bases between them. The CDR3 has 12 residues.

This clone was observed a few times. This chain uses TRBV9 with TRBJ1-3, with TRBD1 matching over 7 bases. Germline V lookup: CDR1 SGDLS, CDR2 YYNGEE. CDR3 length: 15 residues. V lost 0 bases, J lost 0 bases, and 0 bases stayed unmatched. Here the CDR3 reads CASSVGDSSGNTIYF. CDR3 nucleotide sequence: TGTGCCAGCAGCGTAGGGGACAGCTCTGGAAACACCATATATTTT.

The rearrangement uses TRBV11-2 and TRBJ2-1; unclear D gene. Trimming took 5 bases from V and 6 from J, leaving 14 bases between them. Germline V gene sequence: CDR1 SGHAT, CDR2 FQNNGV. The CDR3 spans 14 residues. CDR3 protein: CASSASEAANEQFF. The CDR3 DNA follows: TGTGCCAGCAGCGCGTCCGAGGCGGCCAATGAGCAGTTCTTC.